This T cell receptor beta chain originates from a study of control samples from healthy donors and cancer patients. The CDR3 runs to 16 residues. Germline V gives CDR1 SGHDT, CDR2 YYEEEE. With 2 bases clipped from V and 0 bases from J, the junction kept 6 bases outside the gene matches. The repertoire was sequenced with immunoSEQ multiplex PCR; TCRdb's copy has only in-frame clones and lacks some. The sample shows 90,000 to 100,000 clones, just over 90% of them seen only once. The TCR originated in a woman aged 18 to 35 in good health. The rearrangement links TRBV5-6 to TRBJ1-2; TRBD1 matches at 8 bases. Sample: blood. For the CDR3, the DNA is TGTGCCAGCAGCTTCGGGACAGGTGCCCCTAACTATGGCTACACCTTC. It specifies CASSFGTGAPNYGYTF.